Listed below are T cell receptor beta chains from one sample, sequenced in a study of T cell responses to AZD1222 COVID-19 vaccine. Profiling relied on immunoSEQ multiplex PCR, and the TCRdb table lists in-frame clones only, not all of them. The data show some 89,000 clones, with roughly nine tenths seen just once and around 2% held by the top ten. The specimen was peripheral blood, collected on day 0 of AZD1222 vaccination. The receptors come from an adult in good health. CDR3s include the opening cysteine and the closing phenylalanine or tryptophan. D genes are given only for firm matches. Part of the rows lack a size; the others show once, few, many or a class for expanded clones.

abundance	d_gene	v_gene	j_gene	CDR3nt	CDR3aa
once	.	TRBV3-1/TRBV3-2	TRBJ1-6	TGTGCCAGCAGCCAAGATCGAATTTCACCCCTCCACTTT	CASSQDRISPLHF
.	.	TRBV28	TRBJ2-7	TGTGCTAGCACATCGTCAGGGGGGACGAGCTACGAGCAGTACTTC	CASTSSGGTSYEQYF
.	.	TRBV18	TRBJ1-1	TGTGCCAGCTCGGTGATTAGGGCAGAAAACACTGAAGCTTTCTTT	CASSVIRAENTEAFF
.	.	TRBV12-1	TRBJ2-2	.	CASSPSGWGQGARTGELFF
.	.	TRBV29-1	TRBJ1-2	TGCAGCGTTGGTATGGGAACAGCGGAGTATGGCTACACCTTC	CSVGMGTAEYGYTF
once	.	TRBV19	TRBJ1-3	TGTGCCAGTGTGAGCTCTGGAAACACCATATATTTT	CASVSSGNTIYF
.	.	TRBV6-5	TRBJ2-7	TGTGCCAGCAGGGTTAGCTACGAGCAGTACTTC	CASRVSYEQYF
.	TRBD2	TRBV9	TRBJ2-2	TGTGCCAGCAGCCCTCCAAGGACTAGCGGGAGAGGAACCGGGGAGCTGTTTTTT	CASSPPRTSGRGTGELFF
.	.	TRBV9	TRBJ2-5	TGTGCCAGCAGCGTAGACCGAGGGAGGCAAGAGACCCAGTACTTC	CASSVDRGRQETQYF
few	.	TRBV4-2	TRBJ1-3	TGTGCCACGGGTGGAGGAAACACCATATATTTT	CATGGGNTIYF
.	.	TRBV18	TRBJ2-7	TGTGCCAGCTCCCCCGGGGCCTCCCCCTACGAGCAGTACTTC	CASSPGASPYEQYF
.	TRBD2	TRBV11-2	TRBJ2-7	TGTGCCAGCAGCTTATTGGCGGGGGGGACAACCTACGAGCAGTACTTC	CASSLLAGGTTYEQYF
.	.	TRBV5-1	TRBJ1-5	TGCGCCAGCAGCCCCGGCGGGGGACGGAGCAATCAGCCCCAGCATTTT	CASSPGGGRSNQPQHF
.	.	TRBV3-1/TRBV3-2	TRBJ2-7	TGTGCCAGCAGCCAAACCTTTACAGGGACCTACGAGCAGTACTTC	CASSQTFTGTYEQYF
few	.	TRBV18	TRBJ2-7	TGTGCCAGCTCAGATCAGGGTTTTGCCTACGAGCAGTACTTC	CASSDQGFAYEQYF
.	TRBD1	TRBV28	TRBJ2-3	TGTGCCAGCAGTTCCTTCCCCGGGACAGCATATAGCACAGATACGCAGTATTTT	CASSSFPGTAYSTDTQYF
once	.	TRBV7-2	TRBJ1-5	TGTGCCAGCAGCTTACGGAGCAATCAGCCCCAGCATTTT	CASSLRSNQPQHF
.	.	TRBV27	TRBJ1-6	TGTGCCAGCAGTCAAATCATGACAGCCCAACGAGGGGATTCACCCCTCCACTTT	CASSQIMTAQRGDSPLHF
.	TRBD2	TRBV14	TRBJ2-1	TGTGCCAGCAGCCGCCCCGGGACTAGTAACTACAATGAGCAGTTCTTC	CASSRPGTSNYNEQFF
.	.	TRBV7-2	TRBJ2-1	TGTGCCAGCAGCCAATCGAGTAGCCACAATGAGCAGTTCTTC	CASSQSSSHNEQFF
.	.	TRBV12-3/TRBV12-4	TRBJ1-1	TGTGCCAGCAGAGGCACTGAAGCTTTCTTT	CASRGTEAFF
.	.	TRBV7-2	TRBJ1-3	TGTGCCAGCAGCTTGTTTCAGGACAGCAGAAACACCATATATTTT	CASSLFQDSRNTIYF
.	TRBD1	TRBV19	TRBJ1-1	TGTGCCAGTAGTCCGTCAGGGGGCAGGCGCACTGAAGCTTTCTTT	CASSPSGGRRTEAFF
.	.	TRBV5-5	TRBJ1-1	TGTGCCAGCAGCCTACGACAGGAGAACACTGAAGCTTTCTTT	CASSLRQENTEAFF
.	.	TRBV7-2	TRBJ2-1	TGTGCCAGCAGCTCGCAGCCGATCAATGAGCAGTTCTTC	CASSSQPINEQFF
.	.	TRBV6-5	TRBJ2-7	TGTGCCAGCAGCCCGAACTCCTACGAGCAGTACTTC	CASSPNSYEQYF
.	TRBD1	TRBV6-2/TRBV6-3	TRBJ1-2	TGTGCCAGCAGTAACCGACAGGGAGGAGTAGGCTACACCTTC	CASSNRQGGVGYTF
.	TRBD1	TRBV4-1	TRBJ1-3	TGCGCCAGCAGCCAAGCCCCCGACAGGGTTGGAAACACCATATATTTT	CASSQAPDRVGNTIYF
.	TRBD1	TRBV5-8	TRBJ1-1	TGTGCCAGCAGCTTTCGGACAGGGCGGGGGAACACTGAAGCTTTCTTT	CASSFRTGRGNTEAFF
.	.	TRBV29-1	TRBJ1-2	TGCAGCGTTGAGTGGCCGGCTAGCTATGGCTACACCTTC	CSVEWPASYGYTF
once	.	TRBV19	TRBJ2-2	TGTGCCAGTAGGGGACCTCGGAACACCGGGGAGCTGTTTTTT	CASRGPRNTGELFF
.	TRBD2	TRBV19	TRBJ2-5	TGTGCCAGTAGTGCATCACTCTCTAGCGGGGCGATGAGGGGCGAGACCCAGTACTTC	CASSASLSSGAMRGETQYF
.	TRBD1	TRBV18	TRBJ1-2	TGTGCCAGCTCACGTCCGGGACAGGGTGGGTATGGCTACACCTTC	CASSRPGQGGYGYTF
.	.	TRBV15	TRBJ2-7	TGTGCCACCAGCAGCGAGTTGGGCGAGCAGTACTTC	CATSSELGEQYF
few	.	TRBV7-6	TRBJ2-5	TGTGCCAGCAGCTACACCTTGGCGGAGACCCAGTACTTC	CASSYTLAETQYF
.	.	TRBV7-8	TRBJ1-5	TGTGCCAGCAGCTCGTTCGGTGGTCAGCCCCAGCATTTT	CASSSFGGQPQHF
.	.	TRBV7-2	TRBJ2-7	TGTGCCAGCAGCTTAGCGCCAACAGTTTCCTCCTACGAGCAGTACTTC	CASSLAPTVSSYEQYF
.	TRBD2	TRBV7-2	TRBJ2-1	TGTGCCAGCAGCTTAGCTAGCGGGAGTGTCTACAATGAGCAGTTCTTC	CASSLASGSVYNEQFF
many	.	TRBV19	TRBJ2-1	TGTGCCAGTAGTATCGTTGGGGCGAGCTCCTACAATGAGCAGTTCTTC	CASSIVGASSYNEQFF
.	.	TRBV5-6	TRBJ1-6	TGTGCCAGCAGCTTGGCCGGGCAGCTTAGGGGGTCACCCCTCCACTTT	CASSLAGQLRGSPLHF
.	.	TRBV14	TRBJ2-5	TGTGCCAGCAGCCAAGTAAACCAAGAGACCCAGTACTTC	CASSQVNQETQYF
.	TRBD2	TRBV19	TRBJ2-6	TGTGCCAGTACCCCTAGCGGGGGGTCTGGGGCCAACGTCCTGACTTTC	CASTPSGGSGANVLTF
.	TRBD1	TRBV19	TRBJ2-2	TGTGCCAGTAGACAGGACAGGGGGATAACCGGGGAGCTGTTTTTT	CASRQDRGITGELFF
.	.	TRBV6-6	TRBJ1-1	TGTGCCGAGGGGAGGGCGGGAAACACTGAAGCTTTCTTT	CAEGRAGNTEAFF
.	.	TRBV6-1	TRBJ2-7	TGTGCCAGCAGTGAAATGGGTGCCGGCTCCTACGAGCAGTACTTC	CASSEMGAGSYEQYF
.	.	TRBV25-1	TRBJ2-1	TGTGCCAGCAGTGGAAATAACAATGAGCAGTTCTTC	CASSGNNNEQFF
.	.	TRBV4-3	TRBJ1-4	TGCGCCAGCAGCCAAGAGAACTGGCTGAACTGGGGGGGGGATGAAAAACTGTTTTTT	CASSQENWLNWGGDEKLFF
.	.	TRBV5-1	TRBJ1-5	TGCGCCAGCAGCTTGGCCGGGAGCAATCAGCCCCAGCATTTT	CASSLAGSNQPQHF
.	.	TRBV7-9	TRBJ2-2	TGTGCCAGTGGCAAGGGGGTAGACACCGGGGAGCTGTTTTTT	CASGKGVDTGELFF
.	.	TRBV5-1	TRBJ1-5	TGCGCCAGCAGCGCGGGGACCGAGGGTCAGCCCCAGCATTTT	CASSAGTEGQPQHF
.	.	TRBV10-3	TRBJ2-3	TGTGCCATCAGTGAGTCGATCACAGATACGCAGTATTTT	CAISESITDTQYF
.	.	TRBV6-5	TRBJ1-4	TGTGCCAGCAGTCGCGGTGGGGATGAAAAACTGTTTTTT	CASSRGGDEKLFF
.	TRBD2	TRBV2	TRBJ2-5	TGTGCCAGCAGTATACTAGCGGGGGGCCTCGGAACCCAGTACTTC	CASSILAGGLGTQYF
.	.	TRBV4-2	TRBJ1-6	TGTGCCAGCAGCCAAGTTAGGGAAGAACAGACGGTTTCACCCCTCCACTTT	CASSQVREEQTVSPLHF
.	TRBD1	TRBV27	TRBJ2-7	TGTGCCAGCAGTTCACGGGACAGGCTTTCCTACGAGCAGTACTTC	CASSSRDRLSYEQYF
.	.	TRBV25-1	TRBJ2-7	TGTGCCAGCAGTGAATTGGGACCCCGGAAAGACGAGCAGTACTTC	CASSELGPRKDEQYF
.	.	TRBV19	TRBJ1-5	TGTGCCAGCCAGAAGGGCAGGGGAGAGAATCAGCCCCAGCATTTT	CASQKGRGENQPQHF
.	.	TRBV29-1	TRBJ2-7	TGCAGCGTAGCCGGGAACTCCTACGAGCAGTACTTC	CSVAGNSYEQYF
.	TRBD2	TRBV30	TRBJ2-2	TGTGCCTGGAGTGAACCGCCCAGCGGGAGGGCCACCGGGGAGCTGTTTTTT	CAWSEPPSGRATGELFF